This is a list of T cell receptor beta chains from one sample in a study of cytomegalovirus exposure and HLA in healthy donors. The assay was immunoSEQ multiplex PCR, and TCRdb's table has in-frame clones only and misses some. Seen here are approximately 54,000 clones, about four fifths observed once, and the top ten hold around 2.9%. The source material was PBMCs. The receptor source for this set is a woman younger than 30 in good health and CMV-seronegative. Both conserved end residues are part of each CDR3. A D gene is named only where the DNA matches it firmly. Only part of the rows carry a size: once, few, many, or a class if the clone is expanded.

>TRBD2|TRBV7-8|-|TRBJ2-1
CASSPRRVAGWDNEQFF
>TRBD1|TRBV11-2|once|TRBJ1-2
CASSLGGQPGQGINYGYTF
>TRBD1|TRBV27|-|TRBJ2-1
CASSLSGTGANEQFF
>-|TRBV19|-|TRBJ2-5
CASSITGTETQYF
>TRBD1|TRBV7-9|-|TRBJ2-7
CASSLTTGNYEQYF
>-|TRBV9|-|TRBJ2-1
CASSTQERAMDEQFF
>TRBD2|TRBV28|-|TRBJ2-1
CASSLLAGGPESSYNEQFF
>TRBD1|TRBV2|few|TRBJ1-5
CASRNRGINQPQHF
>-|TRBV28|-|TRBJ1-4
CASSLVETAVNEKLFF
>TRBD2|TRBV2|-|TRBJ2-3
CASRRELAASRGTDTQYF
>TRBD2|TRBV9|few|TRBJ2-7
CASSVRKGEELGTSVYEQYF
>TRBD1|TRBV11-2|-|TRBJ2-5
CASSLDRTGMSETQYF
>TRBD1|TRBV7-9|-|TRBJ2-7
CASSFWDRVNEQYF
>TRBD1|TRBV18|-|TRBJ1-3
CASSPVTGAGNTIYF
>TRBD2|TRBV28|-|TRBJ2-5
CASSQKLAGKETQYF
>-|TRBV18|-|TRBJ1-5
CASSPSGRGNQPQHF
>TRBD1|TRBV6-7|-|TRBJ2-7
CASSYWDSSYEQYF